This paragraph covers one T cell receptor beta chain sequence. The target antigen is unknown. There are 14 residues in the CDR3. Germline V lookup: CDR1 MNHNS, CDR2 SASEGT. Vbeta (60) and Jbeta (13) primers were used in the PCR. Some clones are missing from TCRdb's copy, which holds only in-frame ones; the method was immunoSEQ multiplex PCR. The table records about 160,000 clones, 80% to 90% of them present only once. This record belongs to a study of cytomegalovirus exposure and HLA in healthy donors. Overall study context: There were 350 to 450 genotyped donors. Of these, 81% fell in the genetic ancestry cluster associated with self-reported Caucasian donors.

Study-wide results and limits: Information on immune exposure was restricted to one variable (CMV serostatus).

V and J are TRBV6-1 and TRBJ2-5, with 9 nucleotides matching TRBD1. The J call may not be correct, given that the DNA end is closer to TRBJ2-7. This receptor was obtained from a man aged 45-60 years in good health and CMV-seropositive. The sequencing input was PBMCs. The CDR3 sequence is CASSTGGASYEQYF. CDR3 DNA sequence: TGTGCCAGCAGTACAGGGGGCGCCTCTTACGAGCAGTACTTC.